These 30 T cell receptor beta chains were sequenced from one sample in a study of early T cells in non-severe SARS-CoV-2 infection. TCRdb reanalysed the 5' RACE reads using MiXCR and keeps one entry per CDR3 protein. The sample lists 90,000 to 120,000 distinct CDR3 sequences; roughly 12% were seen once. Sequenced material: whole blood. Receptors originate from an adult who was a healthcare worker with PCR-confirmed SARS-CoV-2 infection or an uninfected control (not recorded which).

This clonotype was seen a handful of times. The chain couples TRBV7-9 to TRBJ2-3; the match to TRBD1 covers 11 bases. The CDR3 totals 15 residues. J was trimmed by 5 bases and V by 5 bases; bases with no gene match: 6. The germline V gene encodes CDR1 SEHNR and CDR2 FQNEAQ (reference sequence). The CDR3: CASSTTDRGQDTQYF. DNA for the CDR3: TGTGCCAGCAGCACGACGGACAGGGGGCAAGATACGCAGTATTTT. The entire variable domain, with the rest obtained from reference TRBV7-9 and TRBJ2-3, is as follows: DTGVSQNPRHKITKRGQNVTFRCDPISEHNRLYWYRQTLGQGPEFLTYFQNEAQLEKSRLLSDRFSAERPKGSFSTLEIQRTEQGDSAMYLCASSTTDRGQDTQYFGPGTRLTVL.

This clonotype was seen many times. The chain is built from TRBV6-2 or TRBV6-3 and TRBJ2-1, with a tentative D call TRBD1 (5 bases). The ends were cut back, 6 bases at V and 4 bases at J, with 16 bases in the middle. Per germline, CDR1 MNHEY and CDR2 SVGEGT. The CDR3 contains 15 residues. This chain's CDR3 is CASRTGQGAYNEQFF. The CDR3 DNA sequence: TGTGCCAGCAGAACCGGGCAGGGCGCGTACAATGAGCAGTTCTTC.

This CDR3 is CASSQVDGNTIYF. DNA for the CDR3: TGTGCCAGCAGCCAAGTAGATGGAAACACCATATATTTT. The V gene is TRBV3-1, the J gene TRBJ1-3; D gene unclear. This CDR3 spans 13 amino acids. The V gene's germline CDR1 is LGHDT and CDR2 YNNKEL (reference sequence). The germline V and J ends were trimmed by 1 base and 3 bases, with 4 bases remaining between them.

The chain links TRBV6-6 to TRBJ2-2, with 12 bases fitting TRBD2. Germline assignment: CDR1 MNHNY and CDR2 SVGAGI (reference sequence). CDR3 length equals 18 residues. V shed 2 bases and J 6 bases; nucleotides not matched to a gene: 10. CDR3 sequence reads: CASSYAPDLAGGAGELFF. DNA for the CDR3: TGTGCCAGCAGTTACGCCCCAGATCTAGCGGGGGGGGCCGGGGAGCTGTTTTTT.

This clonotype was seen only a few times. V is TRBV2 and J is TRBJ2-3; perhaps TRBD2 as D (6 bases). V was shortened by 4 bases and J by 2 bases, with 19 bases between the two germline ends. The CDR3 is 17 amino acids. The V gene's germline CDR1 is SNHLY and CDR2 FYNNEI. The CDR3 loop reads CASSVDTGLLFTDTQYF. CDR3 in DNA: TGTGCCAGCAGTGTCGACACAGGACTACTCTTCACAGATACGCAGTATTTT.

This clonotype showed up just a few times. The chain employs TRBV12-3 or TRBV12-4 and TRBJ2-7; TRBD2 is a possible D gene (5 bases). V lost 3 bases and J lost 5, with 20 bases in between. The CDR3 runs to 16 residues. The DNA of the CDR3 is TGTGCCAGCAGTTTTTCGCAGGCCGGGATAATCCACGAGCAGTACTTC. Protein product: CASSFSQAGIIHEQYF.

This chain links TRBV29-1 with TRBJ2-7; D remains ambiguous. The germline V gene has CDR1 SQVTM and CDR2 ANQGSEA. The length of the CDR3 is 11 residues. V shed 6 bases and J shed 3 bases, with 9 bases lying between them. CDR3 sequence reads: CSVAVDYEQYF. The CDR3 DNA follows: TGCAGCGTGGCCGTGGACTACGAGCAGTACTTC.

The chain has TRBV6-1 and TRBJ1-3, with D perhaps TRBD1 (6 bases). Germline V CDR1 and CDR2: MNHNS, SASEGT. V shed 0 bases and J shed 0 bases, with 12 bases lying between them. This CDR3 region has 17 residues. The CDR3 reads CASSEAAGANSGNTIYF. For the CDR3, the DNA is TGTGCCAGCAGTGAAGCCGCAGGGGCCAACTCTGGAAACACCATATATTTT.

This clonotype was counted a few times. This chain connects TRBV3-1 to TRBJ2-7; D gene uncertain. The CDR3 is made up of 15 amino acids. In germline, CDR1 is LGHDT, CDR2 YNNKEL (reference sequence). Trimming took off 2 bases at V and 7 bases at J, with 18 bases between the two ends. CDR3 loop: CASSQWLAAPLEQYF. The CDR3 DNA reads TGTGCCAGCAGCCAATGGTTGGCTGCTCCTCTGGAGCAGTACTTC.

This clonotype was observed many times. The V gene is TRBV20-1, the J gene TRBJ1-2; 7 positions agree with TRBD1. The J segment lost 6 bases and the V segment lost 2 bases, leaving 6 bases of the junction unmatched. The CDR3 spans 13 residues. Per germline, CDR1 DFQATT and CDR2 SNEGSKA (reference sequence). For the CDR3, the DNA is TGCAGTGCTAGATGGCAGGGGGTGGATGGCTACACCTTC. Protein product: CSARWQGVDGYTF.

A few counts support this clonotype. The chain is built from TRBV14 and TRBJ2-5; 8 bases are a match to TRBD1. CDR1 and CDR2 (germline): SGHDN, FVKESK. With 3 bases clipped from V and 4 bases from J, the junction kept 10 bases outside the gene matches. The CDR3 extends over 16 amino acids. DNA for the CDR3: TGTGCCAGCAGCCACGGATGGACAGGGAAGTCAGAGACCCAGTACTTC. This translates into CASSHGWTGKSETQYF.

V and J are TRBV18 and TRBJ2-7, with 13 bases lining up with TRBD2. This CDR3 comprises 16 residues. With V trimmed by 2 bases and J by 5 bases, 6 bases remained unmatched. Germline V gives CDR1 KGHSH, CDR2 LQKENI. CDR3 bases: TGTGCCAGCTCACCAAATACCGGGACTAGCGGGGACGAGCAGTACTTC. It specifies CASSPNTGTSGDEQYF.

This clonotype was recorded at least ten times. The CDR3 loop is CASSLPGNYGYTF. CDR3 DNA sequence: TGTGCCAGCAGCTTACCGGGGAACTATGGCTACACCTTC. The chain combines TRBV7-8 with TRBJ1-2; D unresolved. Deletions cut 2 bases from V and 2 bases from J, with 6 bases between. Germline V lookup: CDR1 SGHVS, CDR2 FQNEAQ. The CDR3 totals 13 residues. The complete variable domain, with remaining parts taken from reference TRBV7-8 and TRBJ1-2, reads GAGVSQSPRYKVAKRGQDVALRCDPISGHVSLFWYQQALGQGPEFLTYFQNEAQLDKSGLPSDRFFAERPEGSVSTLKIQRTQQEDSAVYLCASSLPGNYGYTFGSGTRLTVV.

The chain uses TRBV10-3 and TRBJ1-3; no definite D call. CDR3 length: 16 amino acids. Between the trimmed V and J ends, which lost 0 bases and 4 bases, there was a span of 13 bases. Germline V gene data show CDR1 as ENHRY and CDR2 as SYGVKD. Written as DNA, the CDR3 is TGTGCCATCAGTGAGTCACTGCCGGGGTCCGGAAACACCATATATTTT. It codes for CAISESLPGSGNTIYF.

DNA for the CDR3: TGTGCCAGCAGTATCGGGACAGAGATATATGGCTACACCTTC. Amino acids: CASSIGTEIYGYTF. The J gene is TRBJ1-2, the V gene TRBV28; 7 bases line up with TRBD1. The CDR3 covers 14 residues. Trimming removed 5 bases from V and 5 bases from J; junction bases left unmatched: 8. Germline V gives CDR1 MDHEN, CDR2 SYDVKM.

The J gene is TRBJ1-2, the V gene TRBV19, with TRBD1 matching 7 bases. The V and J ends lost 8 bases and 5 bases, in that order; junction bases with no gene match: 11. CDR3 length equals 14 residues. The germline V gene has CDR1 LNHDA and CDR2 SQIVND (reference sequence). In DNA form, the CDR3 reads TGTGCCAGTTCTGGACAGGTCCTTGTATATGGCTACACCTTC. Protein product: CASSGQVLVYGYTF. The full variable domain, rest sourced from reference TRBV19 and TRBJ1-2, is DGGITQSPKYLFRKEGQNVTLSCEQNLNHDAMYWYRQDPGQGLRLIYYSQIVNDFQKGDIAEGYSVSREKKESFPLTVTSAQKNPTAFYLCASSGQVLVYGYTFGSGTRLTVV.

This clonotype appeared a few times. The chain carries TRBV27 and TRBJ2-1; D assignment may be TRBD1 or TRBD2 (6 bases each). The V gene's germline CDR1 is MNHEY and CDR2 SMNVEV (reference sequence). Trimming left V 8 bases short and J 9 bases short, with 23 bases between. CDR3 length: 15 residues. The CDR3 reads CASQRGPVGFSEQFF. The CDR3 DNA is TGTGCCAGCCAACGGGGGCCGGTGGGGTTTAGTGAGCAGTTCTTC.

This clonotype has a handful of counts. CDR3 coding DNA: TGTGCCAGCGGAGACAGGGGTTCGAGCACTGAAGCTTTCTTT. It is translated as CASGDRGSSTEAFF. The chain carries TRBV6-2 or TRBV6-3 and TRBJ1-1; TRBD1 agrees at 8 bases. The germline V gene encodes CDR1 MNHEY and CDR2 SVGEGT. The length of the CDR3 is 14 residues. V dropped 8 bases and J dropped 4; count of bases not matched to a gene: 9.

This clonotype was recorded a few times. CDR3 DNA sequence: TGTGCCAGCTCACCAGGGGTTAGCAATCAGCCCCAGCATTTT. Translation gives CASSPGVSNQPQHF. The chain uses TRBV18 and TRBJ1-5; D remains ambiguous. This CDR3 contains 14 residues. The germline V gene has CDR1 KGHSH and CDR2 LQKENI. The ends were cut back, 2 bases at V and 0 bases at J, with 5 bases in the middle.

The table lists this clonotype with a few counts. This sequence joins TRBV7-9 and TRBJ2-5; 9 bases map to TRBD1. This CDR3 spans 15 amino acids. Germline CDR1 SEHNR, CDR2 FQNEAQ (reference sequence). J was trimmed by 4 bases and V by 5 bases; bases with no gene match: 8. In DNA, the CDR3 is TGTGCCAGCAGCCAGACGGGACAGGGAGTAGAGACCCAGTACTTC. It is translated as CASSQTGQGVETQYF.

The chain links TRBV7-3 to TRBJ2-1; D is possibly TRBD2 (6 bases). V lost 4 bases, J lost 8 bases, and 12 bases lay in between. The germline gives CDR1 SGHTA, CDR2 FQGTGA. CDR3 length equals 13 residues. The CDR3 sequence: CASSSQAGDEQFF. CDR3 sequence (DNA): TGTGCCAGCAGCTCCCAAGCGGGCGATGAGCAGTTCTTC.

This clonotype was seen repeatedly, ten times or more. This chain links TRBV20-1 with TRBJ2-7; 7 bases are shared with TRBD2. CDR3 size: 13 residues. The ends lost 5 bases at V and 2 bases at J; junction bases unmatched: 6. Germline V gene lookup returns CDR1 DFQATT and CDR2 SNEGSKA (reference sequence). Here the CDR3 reads CSAVGLPAYEQYF. CDR3 in DNA: TGCAGTGCTGTGGGACTACCGGCCTACGAGCAGTACTTC.

This clonotype turned up a few times. This chain connects TRBV5-1 to TRBJ1-3; D not resolved. Germline-derived CDR1 and CDR2 are SGHRS and YFSETQ. This CDR3 has 14 residues. V dropped 4 bases and J dropped 4 bases, with 12 bases sitting between them. The CDR3 reads CASSPGGAGNTIYF. In DNA form, the CDR3 reads TGCGCCAGCAGCCCTGGAGGTGCCGGAAACACCATATATTTT.

This rearrangement joins TRBV6-1 to TRBJ2-7, with TRBD2 matching 9 bases. CDR3 size: 14 residues. J lost 1 base, V lost 6 bases, and 4 bases had no gene match. CDR1 MNHNS and CDR2 SASEGT come from the germline V gene. The CDR3 loop reads CASRIAGASYEQYF. CDR3 coding DNA: TGTGCCAGCAGGATAGCGGGGGCTTCCTACGAGCAGTACTTC.

This clonotype was counted many times. The rearrangement links TRBV6-2 or TRBV6-3 to TRBJ2-3; D gene unclear. Germline V gives CDR1 MNHEY, CDR2 SVGEGT. This CDR3 comprises 13 residues. V lost 3 bases and J lost 2, with 6 bases in between. DNA for the CDR3: TGTGCCAGCAGTTATGACTCCACAGATACGCAGTATTTT. This gives the protein CASSYDSTDTQYF.

This clonotype was detected ten times or more. The chain joins TRBV19 to TRBJ2-2; D unresolved. Germline V gene lookup returns CDR1 LNHDA and CDR2 SQIVND (reference sequence). This CDR3 contains 14 residues. The V end lost 3 bases, the J end lost 3 bases, and 8 bases lay between the germline ends. The CDR3 DNA is TGTGCCAGTAGTATTAAGTTCGACACCGGGGAGCTGTTTTTT. It specifies CASSIKFDTGELFF.

The chain uses TRBV10-2 and TRBJ2-5; D remains ambiguous. Germline V gene lookup returns CDR1 WSHSY and CDR2 SAAADI. Between the trimmed V and J ends, which lost 0 bases and 7 bases, there was a span of 15 bases. This CDR3 contains 15 residues. CDR3 protein: CASSESARGWGTQYF. The CDR3 region has the DNA TGCGCCAGCAGTGAGTCGGCACGAGGATGGGGGACCCAGTACTTC.

This clonotype has at least ten counts. The chain carries TRBV4-1 and TRBJ1-1; D is unresolved. CDR1 is MGHRA and CDR2 is YSYEKL in the germline V gene. The V end lost 2 bases, the J end lost 1 base, and 14 bases lay between the germline ends. The CDR3 spans 16 residues. The CDR3, as DNA: TGCGCCAGCAGCCAAAGTGCGTGGCAATCGAACACTGAAGCTTTCTTT. Its protein is CASSQSAWQSNTEAFF.

The chain recombines TRBV30 with TRBJ1-5, with D unclear. V was trimmed by 3 bases and J by 5 bases, leaving 11 bases between them. The CDR3 sequence is 13 residues long. Germline CDR1 and CDR2: GTSNPN and SVGIG (reference sequence). The CDR3 region has the DNA TGTGCCTGGAGCGAAGGGAGGCATCAGCCCCAGCATTTT. Its protein is CAWSEGRHQPQHF. The full variable domain, with the rest looked up from reference TRBV30 and TRBJ1-5, is SQTIHQWPATLVQPVGSPLSLECTVEGTSNPNLYWYRQAAGRGLQLLFYSVGIGQISSEVPQNLSASRPQDRQFILSSKKLLLSDSGFYLCAWSEGRHQPQHFGDGTRLSIL.

This sequence joins TRBV28 and TRBJ1-2; D remains unclear. The CDR3 runs 11 residues. Germline CDR1 MDHEN, CDR2 SYDVKM. V gave up 7 bases and J gave up 8 bases, with 11 bases separating them. The CDR3 region has the DNA TGTGCCAGCACCGATCAGTTCGGCTACACCTTC. Its translation is CASTDQFGYTF.